This TCR beta chain was sequenced during a study of blood T cells in healthy people across ages. Primers used in a second PCR of about 7 to 12 cycles were a sample-barcoded 5' primer and a J-beta primer mix. Each TCR beta cDNA got a 12-nucleotide random molecular identifier. Each CDR3 protein is one row after TCRdb ran MiXCR on the 5' RACE reads. The repertoire holds 1.5 million or so distinct CDR3 sequences, with roughly 45% as singletons. In germline, CDR1 is SGHRS, CDR2 YFSETQ. This CDR3 comprises 12 residues. V shed 4 bases and J shed 9 bases, with 11 bases lying between them. Each donor was a healthy Caucasian individual from Russia, aged about 6 to 100. In this sample, this clonotype turned up many times.

The sequenced material came from blood. This rearrangement joins TRBV5-1 to TRBJ2-1; the D is unclear. The receptor was derived from a woman between 18 and 29 years old in good health. In DNA form, the CDR3 reads TGCGCCAGCAGCATTCAGGTGGGTGAGCAGTTCTTC. Its protein product is CASSIQVGEQFF.